This T cell receptor beta chain was found in a study of CD8 T cells in ankylosing spondylitis. This clonotype came up a few times. The antigen is unknown. Study results and caveats: Characteristic, it appeared, of ankylosing spondylitis blood was a TCR beta motif of several highly homologous variants.

Using quantitative 5'-RACE with molecular barcodes, the authors made TCR beta libraries. TCRdb processed the 5' RACE reads anew with MiXCR; each CDR3 protein has one entry. The sample contains 350,000 to 450,000 distinct CDR3 sequences, roughly 27% of which appear only once. CDR1 is SGHRS and CDR2 is YFSETQ in the germline V gene. V was clipped by 4 bases and J by 5 bases; unmatched bases: 16. The CDR3 runs to 18 residues. The rearrangement links TRBV5-1 to TRBJ2-2; 8 bases agree with TRBD1. This sequence was found in a male donor with ankylosing spondylitis. Sample: blood, either unsorted or a sorted T cell fraction (not recorded which). CDR3 in DNA: TGCGCCAGCAGCGCGTCCCCGGCAGGGGGCGTGAAAACCGGGGAGCTGTTTTTT. Residues: CASSASPAGGVKTGELFF.